The 21 T cell receptor beta chains below come from one sample, sequenced in a study of blood T cells in healthy people across ages. A second PCR of roughly 7 to 11 cycles used a sample-barcoded 5' primer and a J-beta primer mix. TCRdb recomputed calls from the 5' RACE reads with MiXCR, one row per CDR3 protein. Among fewer than 1,200,000 distinct CDR3 sequences listed, under 30% were seen once. These same records also appear under a second study, on T cells of mothers and their children.

The sample comprised blood. Receptors originate from a girl aged 2-10 years in good health.

This clonotype was found a few times. The chain recombines TRBV14 with TRBJ2-5; D is undetermined. The CDR3 length is 14 residues. Germline CDR1 reads SGHDN; CDR2 reads FVKESK. Deletions cut 4 bases from V and 1 base from J, with 10 bases between. The CDR3, as DNA: TGTGCCAGCAGCCTTGTACACCTCCAAGAGACCCAGTACTTC. It is translated as CASSLVHLQETQYF.

This clonotype came up a few times. The V gene is TRBV29-1, the J gene TRBJ2-1, with 8 bases aligning to TRBD1. V trimming: 5 bases; J trimming: 6 bases; junction bases outside the gene matches: 6. Looked up from germline, CDR1 is SQVTM and CDR2 is ANQGSEA. The CDR3 loop spans 13 amino acids. DNA for the CDR3: TGCAGCGTTTTTTGGACAGGGAGCAATGAGCAGTTCTTC. Translated, it gives CSVFWTGSNEQFF.

Only a few counts were recorded for this clonotype. This rearrangement joins TRBV7-3 to TRBJ2-5; D gene uncertain. The J call is uncertain, as TRBJ2-7 better fits the DNA end. Germline values: CDR1 SGHTA, CDR2 FQGTGA. The CDR3 contains 14 residues. This CDR3 reads CASSLDYGSYEQYF. The DNA of the CDR3 is TGTGCCAGCAGCTTAGATTACGGATCCTACGAGCAGTACTTC.

This clonotype was detected a few times. This rearrangement joins TRBV29-1 to TRBJ2-5, with D perhaps being TRBD1 or TRBD2 (7 bases each). Trimming removed 7 bases from V and 5 bases from J, with 14 bases in between. In germline, CDR1 is SQVTM, CDR2 ANQGSEA. The CDR3 is made up of 12 amino acids. CDR3 DNA: TGCAGCGCTGCAGGGGGGGAGGAGACCCAGTACTTC. As protein: CSAAGGEETQYF.

The chain couples TRBV6-1 to TRBJ2-5, with D possibly matching TRBD1 (5 bases). The J call is in doubt because the DNA end fits TRBJ2-7 better. The CDR3 runs to 14 residues. Germline CDR1 is MNHNS and CDR2 is SASEGT. DNA of the CDR3: TGTGCCAGCAGTGAACAGGGTGGCTACTACGAGCAGTACTTC. Protein sequence: CASSEQGGYYEQYF.

The rearrangement uses TRBV28 and TRBJ2-2; D may be TRBD2 (5 bases). Germline CDR1 reads MDHEN; CDR2 reads SYDVKM. This CDR3 region has 12 residues. The V and J ends lost 7 bases and 5 bases respectively, with 8 bases between them. The CDR3 bases are TGTGCCAGCACACGGAGGACCGGGGAGCTGTTTTTT. Protein sequence: CASTRRTGELFF.

This clonotype was counted only a few times. V and J are TRBV29-1 and TRBJ2-1, with 11 bases matching TRBD2. The germline V gene encodes CDR1 SQVTM and CDR2 ANQGSEA. The CDR3 has 15 amino acids. V dropped 6 bases and J dropped 4; count of bases not matched to a gene: 8. CDR3 in amino acids: CSVGTSGVPYNEQFF. CDR3 coding DNA: TGCAGCGTGGGGACTAGCGGAGTACCTTACAATGAGCAGTTCTTC.

This clonotype was recorded only once. The V and J genes are TRBV11-1 and TRBJ2-1; 7 bases line up with TRBD2. The last part of the DNA fits TRBJ2-7 better; the J call may be wrong. The V gene's germline CDR1 is SGHAT and CDR2 FQDESV (reference sequence). The CDR3 extends over 15 amino acids. DNA for the CDR3: TGTGCCAGCAGCTTCGGAGGGCTAGCGGCCGTGGAGCAGTACTTC. Encoded protein: CASSFGGLAAVEQYF.

The chain couples TRBV5-6 to TRBJ1-4; D gene ambiguous. Germline V gene sequence: CDR1 SGHDT, CDR2 YYEEEE. The CDR3 spans 15 residues. The V gene lost 5 bases and the J gene lost 6 bases, with 17 bases spanning the gap. The CDR3 loop reads CASSPRGLGYEKLFF. CDR3 DNA: TGTGCCAGCAGTCCCAGAGGGTTGGGGTATGAAAAACTGTTTTTT.

The gene calls are TRBV9 and TRBJ2-4; perhaps TRBD2 as D (5 bases). This CDR3 is built from 15 residues. V lost 2 bases and J 0 bases, leaving 9 bases between the germline ends. CDR1 SGDLS and CDR2 YYNGEE come from the germline V gene. CDR3 nucleotide sequence: TGTGCCAGCAGCGTTTCTGCGGGAGCCAAAAACATTCAGTACTTC. Encoded protein: CASSVSAGAKNIQYF.

The V call is TRBV29-1, the J call TRBJ2-1; 9 bases are a match to TRBD2. The CDR3 is made up of 14 amino acids. Trimming at V came to 6 bases and at J to 6 bases, leaving 9 bases not matched to a gene. The germline gives CDR1 SQVTM, CDR2 ANQGSEA. The CDR3 sequence: CSVIPGLATNEQFF. DNA of the CDR3: TGCAGCGTGATACCGGGACTAGCTACCAATGAGCAGTTCTTC.

In this sample, this clonotype turned up a few times. The chain joins TRBV20-1 to TRBJ1-5, with D unresolved. CDR1 and CDR2 from the germline V gene are DFQATT and SNEGSKA (reference sequence). This CDR3 is 14 amino acids long. The V and J ends lost 5 bases and 0 bases respectively, with 11 bases between them. CDR3 residues: CSAEKRDSNQPQHF. The CDR3 DNA sequence: TGCAGTGCTGAAAAGCGGGATAGCAATCAGCCCCAGCATTTT.

The chain carries TRBV6-1 and TRBJ1-2; tentative D call: TRBD1 (6 bases). CDR1 MNHNS and CDR2 SASEGT come from the germline V gene. The CDR3 has 14 residues. Deletions cut 0 bases from V and 5 bases from J, with 10 bases between. CDR3 amino acids: CASSEARGAYGYTF. In DNA, the CDR3 is TGTGCCAGCAGTGAAGCCAGGGGCGCGTATGGCTACACCTTC.

The rearrangement uses TRBV29-1 and TRBJ2-3; D might be TRBD2 (6 bases). V lost 5 bases and J lost 4, with 19 bases in between. This CDR3 spans 15 amino acids. The germline CDR1 and CDR2 sequences are SQVTM and ANQGSEA. CDR3: CSVTPGFREADTQYF. CDR3 coding DNA: TGCAGCGTTACCCCGGGGTTTAGGGAGGCAGATACGCAGTATTTT.

This clonotype was counted only a few times. The chain recombines TRBV7-9 with TRBJ2-3; TRBD1 agrees at 7 bases. The CDR3 length is 16 residues. The V gene's germline CDR1 is SEHNR and CDR2 FQNEAQ (reference sequence). J lost 5 bases, V lost 3 bases, and 11 bases had no gene match. CDR3 DNA: TGTGCCAGCAGCTTTGGACAGGCGGGCAGGGGAGATACGCAGTATTTT. Amino acid sequence: CASSFGQAGRGDTQYF.

The chain uses TRBV20-1 and TRBJ2-1, with D perhaps assigned TRBD1 or TRBD2 (5 bases each). Germline assignment: CDR1 DFQATT and CDR2 SNEGSKA (reference sequence). The CDR3 sequence is 14 residues long. V dropped 3 bases and J dropped 0 bases, with 9 bases sitting between them. The CDR3 DNA reads TGCAGTGCTAGTAAGGGGAGCTCCTACAATGAGCAGTTCTTC. Protein: CSASKGSSYNEQFF.

V gene TRBV10-3 combines with J gene TRBJ1-5, with D unresolved. The CDR3 is made up of 13 amino acids. Trimming stripped 8 bases from V and 0 bases from J, with 8 bases between. Germline CDR1 and CDR2: ENHRY and SYGVKD. CDR3 residues: CAIGSNSNQPQHF. The DNA of the CDR3 is TGTGCCATCGGTTCGAATAGCAATCAGCCCCAGCATTTT.

This clonotype was detected only a few times. This chain's CDR3 is CASSFSEAAEAFF. CDR3 nucleotides: TGTGCCAGCAGTTTTTCAGAGGCGGCTGAAGCTTTCTTT. The V call is TRBV7-9, the J call TRBJ1-1; D ambiguous. This CDR3 contains 13 residues. Germline-derived CDR1 and CDR2 are SEHNR and FQNEAQ (reference sequence). V lost 6 bases to trimming and J lost 6 bases, with 14 bases between them.

The V gene is TRBV11-2, the J gene TRBJ2-5, with D tentatively TRBD1 or TRBD2 (6 bases each). V was cut by 5 bases and J by 4 bases, with 14 bases left in between. Germline loops: CDR1 SGHAT, CDR2 FQNNGV. The CDR3 extends over 14 amino acids. CDR3 region: CASSRWGARETQYF. CDR3 coding DNA: TGTGCCAGCAGCAGGTGGGGGGCCAGAGAGACCCAGTACTTC.

In this sample, this clonotype turned up a few times. The chain is built from TRBV4-1 and TRBJ2-5, with no clear D. The DNA matches TRBJ2-7 better at its end, which makes the J call doubtful. The CDR3 sequence is 11 residues long. Germline V gene sequence: CDR1 MGHRA, CDR2 YSYEKL. The CDR3, as DNA: TGCGCCAGCAGCCAAGGGTTCGAGCAGTACTTC. It encodes CASSQGFEQYF.

In this sample, this clonotype turned up many times. V and J are TRBV28 and TRBJ2-5, with D perhaps TRBD2 (5 bases). The CDR3 extends over 12 amino acids. V shed 3 bases and J shed 12 bases, with 14 bases lying between them. CDR1 and CDR2 (germline): MDHEN, SYDVKM. The CDR3 DNA is TGTGCCAGCAGTTTCTACGGATCCGGGGAGTACTTC. This codes for CASSFYGSGEYF.